These 24 T cell receptor beta chains originate from one sample sequenced in a study of cytomegalovirus exposure and HLA in healthy donors. The PCR employed 60 Vbeta primers together with 13 Jbeta primers. Measured with immunoSEQ multiplex PCR; TCRdb has only the in-frame clones, and not every one. The sample includes approximately 190,000 clones, 75% to 90% seen only once; the top ten take roughly 0.8%. Input material: PBMCs. The receptors derive from a woman aged 18-30 years in good health and CMV-seronegative.

The chain links TRBV7-9 to TRBJ1-6; a weak D match, TRBD1 (6 bases). Per the germline V gene, CDR1 is SEHNR and CDR2 is FQNEAQ (reference sequence). The V gene lost 5 bases and the J gene lost 7 bases, with 9 bases spanning the gap. The CDR3 is 13 amino acids. CDR3 nucleotide sequence: TGTGCCAGCAGCCCGACAGGAAATTCACCCCTCCACTTT. Residues: CASSPTGNSPLHF. The full variable domain, its missing parts supplied by reference TRBV7-9 and TRBJ1-6, is DTGVSQNPRHKITKRGQNVTFRCDPISEHNRLYWYRQTLGQGPEFLTYFQNEAQLEKSRLLSDRFSAERPKGSFSTLEIQRTEQGDSAMYLCASSPTGNSPLHFGNGTRLTVT.

This chain connects TRBV9 to TRBJ2-7, with TRBD1 identical over 7 bases. CDR3 size: 14 residues. The germline CDR1 and CDR2 sequences are SGDLS and YYNGEE. The trim removed 5 bases at V and 3 bases at J, leaving 8 bases unmatched. In DNA, the CDR3 is TGTGCCAGCAGTCAAATGACAGGGCTCTACGAGCAGTACTTC. Translating it yields CASSQMTGLYEQYF.

This chain connects TRBV30 to TRBJ2-5; 13 positions match TRBD2. The CDR3 extends over 17 amino acids. With 2 bases clipped from V and 4 bases from J, the junction kept 10 bases outside the gene matches. CDR1 and CDR2 from the germline V gene are GTSNPN and SVGIG (reference sequence). The CDR3 loop is CAWSRGRTSGRTETQYF. In nucleotides, the CDR3 is TGTGCCTGGAGTCGAGGTCGGACTAGCGGGAGAACAGAGACCCAGTACTTC.

This clone occurred once. Germline and junction disagree at one end, which may indicate a read error. CDR3 nucleotide sequence: TGTGCCGGCAGTTTAAACAGGCAGTCGGGCTACACCTTC. Translated, it gives CAGSLNRQSGYTF. The chain uses TRBV27 and TRBJ1-2; D possibly corresponds to TRBD1 (5 bases). The CDR3 extends over 13 amino acids. CDR1 is MNHEY, CDR2 SMNVEV, per germline (reference sequence).

The chain combines TRBV18 with TRBJ1-2, with TRBD1 identical over 7 bases. The V gene's germline CDR1 is KGHSH and CDR2 LQKENI. CDR3 length equals 17 residues. J was trimmed by 4 bases and V by 0 bases; bases with no gene match: 11. The CDR3, as DNA: TGTGCCAGCTCACCACCAATGGGGACAGACCGTGTCTATGGCTACACCTTC. The encoded protein is CASSPPMGTDRVYGYTF.

The chain couples TRBV18 to TRBJ1-3; D perhaps matches TRBD1 (6 bases). Germline CDR1 reads KGHSH; CDR2 reads LQKENI. V was clipped by 2 bases and J by 0 bases, with 23 bases between them. This CDR3 is built from 20 residues. The CDR3 protein is CASSPTRTDLKYSSGNTIYF. In DNA, the CDR3 is TGTGCCAGCTCACCAACGCGGACAGATTTAAAGTACTCCTCTGGAAACACCATATATTTT.

This chain connects TRBV9 to TRBJ2-7; D not certain. This CDR3 comprises 11 residues. The germline V and J ends were trimmed by 3 bases and 5 bases, with 6 bases remaining between them. Germline CDR1 is SGDLS and CDR2 is YYNGEE. The CDR3 spells CASSGGDEQYF. Written as DNA, the CDR3 is TGTGCCAGCAGCGGAGGTGACGAGCAGTACTTC.

The rearrangement links TRBV27 to TRBJ2-7, with D perhaps TRBD1 (5 bases). The CDR3 runs to 14 residues. V gave up 5 bases and J gave up 2 bases, with 13 bases separating them. Per the germline V gene, CDR1 is MNHEY and CDR2 is SMNVEV (reference sequence). CDR3 in DNA: TGTGCCAGCAGTCCCACCAGGGAACCCTACGAGCAGTACTTC. This gives the protein CASSPTREPYEQYF.

The chain uses TRBV29-1 and TRBJ1-2, with D maybe TRBD1 (5 bases). V gave up 7 bases and J gave up 8 bases, with 20 bases separating them. This CDR3 contains 13 residues. Germline CDR1 SQVTM, CDR2 ANQGSEA. DNA of the CDR3: TGCAGCGCGGACAAAGAAGGGAACTCGGGCTACACCTTC. As protein: CSADKEGNSGYTF.

The V gene is TRBV21-1, the J gene TRBJ1-4; TRBD1 is the table's D call, not checked against the DNA. TRBV21-1 is a pseudogene. The CDR3 contains 14 residues. The CDR3 loop is CAPSPGGDNEKLFF. CDR3 bases: TGTGCACCCTCTCCAGGGGGCGATAATGAAAAACTGTTTTTT.

The chain combines TRBV7-9 with TRBJ2-2; D remains unclear. The CDR3 runs 11 residues. Germline V gene sequence: CDR1 SEHNR, CDR2 FQNEAQ (reference sequence). Trimming removed 5 bases from V and 4 bases from J, with 2 bases in between. CDR3 amino acids: CASSLTGELFF. In DNA, the CDR3 is TGTGCCAGCAGCCTCACCGGGGAGCTGTTTTTT.

V usage is TRBV7-9 and J usage is TRBJ2-5, with TRBD2 matching 10 bases. J lost 2 bases, V lost 5 bases, and 8 bases had no gene match. Germline values: CDR1 SEHNR, CDR2 FQNEAQ (reference sequence). CDR3 length equals 16 residues. CDR3 amino acids: CASSLRTSGIQETQYF. In DNA form, the CDR3 reads TGTGCCAGCAGCCTACGGACTAGCGGAATACAAGAGACCCAGTACTTC.

V and J are TRBV27 and TRBJ1-2; weak D call: TRBD1 (6 bases). The ends were cut back, 3 bases at V and 7 bases at J, with 12 bases in the middle. CDR3 length: 13 residues. Germline assignment: CDR1 MNHEY and CDR2 SMNVEV (reference sequence). The CDR3 coding sequence is TGTGCCAGCAGTTTTAACAGGGACGGTGGCTACACCTTC. It yields the protein CASSFNRDGGYTF.

The rearrangement uses TRBV6-1 and TRBJ2-5; D perhaps matches TRBD2 (5 bases). CDR1 is MNHNS, CDR2 SASEGT, per germline. Trimming left V 2 bases short and J 2 bases short, with 12 bases between. The CDR3 totals 15 residues. The CDR3 loop is CASSESAGRQETQYF. The CDR3 region has the DNA TGTGCCAGCAGTGAATCCGCGGGTAGGCAAGAGACCCAGTACTTC.

The chain has TRBV10-3 and TRBJ2-7; 8 bases align to TRBD2. This CDR3 has 13 residues. The germline gives CDR1 ENHRY, CDR2 SYGVKD. With 10 bases clipped from V and 5 bases from J, the junction kept 10 bases outside the gene matches. Here the CDR3 DNA reads TGTGCCACCGCAACTAGCGGAGGCAACGAGCAGTACTTC. Protein product: CATATSGGNEQYF.

This clone was recorded a few times. J is TRBJ2-6 and V is TRBV5-6; 7 bases line up with TRBD1. The CDR3 runs 16 residues. CDR1 and CDR2 (germline): SGHDT, YYEEEE. The junction had 8 bases not matched to a gene; V was cut back by 5 bases and J by 3 bases. The CDR3 loop reads CASRLTGARGANVLTF. The CDR3 DNA is TGTGCCAGCAGGTTAACAGGGGCGCGTGGGGCCAACGTCCTGACTTTC.

This clone has only a few counts. This chain joins TRBV30 and TRBJ1-2; 10 bases map to TRBD1. V shed 2 bases and J 7 bases; nucleotides not matched to a gene: 10. The CDR3 runs 15 residues. The germline V gene has CDR1 GTSNPN and CDR2 SVGIG (reference sequence). CDR3 DNA sequence: TGTGCCTGGAGTTCACCGACAGGGGGCGCGGGTGGCTACACCTTC. This encodes CAWSSPTGGAGGYTF.

The chain uses TRBV29-1 and TRBJ1-2, with D possibly TRBD1 on 6 matching bases. Germline V CDR1 and CDR2: SQVTM, ANQGSEA. Trimming stripped 7 bases from V and 6 bases from J, with 15 bases between. This CDR3 is built from 12 residues. In nucleotides, the CDR3 is TGCAGCGCCGGAACAGGGAAACATGGCTACACCTTC. Translation: CSAGTGKHGYTF.

The V and J genes are TRBV5-1 and TRBJ2-3; D call uncertain. The V end lost 0 bases, the J end lost 3 bases, and 5 bases lay between the germline ends. Germline values: CDR1 SGHRS, CDR2 YFSETQ. The CDR3 covers 13 residues. CDR3 DNA sequence: TGCGCCAGCAGCTTGGACGGGACAGATACGCAGTATTTT. As protein: CASSLDGTDTQYF.

This chain connects TRBV9 to TRBJ2-3; 7 bases are shared with TRBD2. The germline gives CDR1 SGDLS, CDR2 YYNGEE. Trimming took 3 bases from V and 4 from J; bases not matched to a gene: 5. This CDR3 is 14 amino acids long. The CDR3 DNA sequence: TGTGCCAGCAGCGGGGGCGGGAGCGCAGATACGCAGTATTTT. It translates to CASSGGGSADTQYF.

V usage is TRBV5-3 and J usage is TRBJ2-7; tentative D call: TRBD1 (6 bases). TRBV5-3 is assigned to the ORF class and has an uncertain function. Trimming stripped 3 bases from V and 2 bases from J, with 12 bases between. CDR3 size: 14 residues. The DNA for the CDR3 is TGTGCCAGAAGCTCGGACAGTTCAACCTACGAGCAGTACTTC. Its protein is CARSSDSSTYEQYF.

A note on this clone: One junction end does not reproduce the germline sequence, and a read error may be involved. The chain is built from TRBV7-9 and TRBJ2-7, with D possibly matching TRBD1 (6 bases). The CDR3 extends over 12 amino acids. CDR1 is SEHNR, CDR2 FQNEAQ, per germline (reference sequence). The CDR3 protein is CSSRNTGLEQYF. CDR3 nucleotide sequence: TGTTCCAGTAGAAATACAGGGCTCGAGCAGTACTTC.

V usage is TRBV9 and J usage is TRBJ2-3, with TRBD2 as a possible D gene (5 bases). The V gene lost 1 base and the J gene lost 1 base, with 10 bases spanning the gap. This CDR3 has 15 amino acids. Germline loops: CDR1 SGDLS, CDR2 YYNGEE. As DNA, the CDR3 is TGTGCCAGCAGCGTACTCAGCGGAGGCACAGATACGCAGTATTTT. Its protein is CASSVLSGGTDTQYF.

V is TRBV5-1 and J is TRBJ1-1, with 7 bases that match TRBD1. CDR1 and CDR2 from the germline V gene are SGHRS and YFSETQ. The V gene end was trimmed by 3 bases and the J gene end by 1 base; junction bases not matched to a gene: 12. CDR3 size: 17 residues. In DNA, the CDR3 is TGCGCCAGCAGCTCGCCGGGACAGAGTACCCGGAACACTGAAGCTTTCTTT. Amino acid sequence: CASSSPGQSTRNTEAFF.